Listed here are 14 T cell receptor beta chains from one sample, sequenced in a study of CXCR3-negative and CXCR3-positive naive CD8 T cells. The method, 5' RACE with UMI labels, was used to prepare the TRB cDNA libraries. TCRdb reanalyzed the 5' RACE reads, giving one entry per CDR3 protein sequence and no DNA. Its table lists some 130,000 distinct CDR3 sequences. The sample comprised naive CXCR3- CD8+ T cells from blood. Described subset: CD45RO-CCR7+CD27+CD95- naive CD8+ T cells lacking CXCR3 (TNR3-). These receptors all stem from a human donor in good health. Some clones in this sample may be carry-over from other donors' samples.

J is TRBJ2-7 and V is TRBV3-1. CDR1 and CDR2 (germline): LGHDT, YNNKEL (reference sequence). This CDR3 has 14 amino acids. The CDR3 reads CASSEIGGSYEQYF.

Here the CDR3 reads CSARMRVDTDTQYF. V gene TRBV20-1 combines with J gene TRBJ2-3; TCRdb gives TRBD2 as the D gene, but with no DNA this cannot be confirmed. This CDR3 is 14 amino acids long. Germline values: CDR1 DFQATT, CDR2 SNEGSKA (reference sequence).

J is TRBJ2-7 and V is TRBV4-1; TCRdb names TRBD1, which stays unverified in the absence of DNA. The length of the CDR3 is 16 residues. Germline lookup yields CDR1 MGHRA and CDR2 YSYEKL. CDR3 sequence reads: CASSPRGGGTLYEQYF.

The gene calls are TRBV29-1 and TRBJ2-5; absent DNA, TCRdb's TRBD1 call cannot be checked. The length of the CDR3 is 13 residues. In germline, CDR1 is SQVTM, CDR2 ANQGSEA. CDR3 protein: CSVMDRVQETQYF. Supplemented by reference TRBV29-1 and TRBJ2-5, the full variable domain reads SAVISQKPSRDICQRGTSLTIQCQVDSQVTMMFWYRQQPGQSLTLIATANQGSEATYESGFVIDKFPISRPNLTFSTLTVSNMSPEDSSIYLCSVMDRVQETQYFGPGTRLLVL.

This chain uses TRBV24-1 with TRBJ2-1; without DNA, the TCRdb call of TRBD1 cannot be checked. CDR1 KGHDR and CDR2 SFDVKD come from the germline V gene. This CDR3 has 16 residues. The CDR3 loop is CATSDPPGTGKNEQFF.

The chain recombines TRBV14 with TRBJ2-1; TCRdb gives TRBD2 as the D gene, but with no DNA this cannot be confirmed. This CDR3 is built from 15 residues. In germline, CDR1 is SGHDN, CDR2 FVKESK. The CDR3 sequence is CASSPTGLRGGEQFF.

The genes are TRBV14 and TRBJ2-1; TCRdb selects TRBD2, and the lack of DNA leaves this call unchecked. The CDR3 length is 19 residues. From germline, CDR1 is SGHDN and CDR2 FVKESK. CDR3 loop: CASSQERSGGPAGGYEQFF.

V and J are TRBV15 and TRBJ2-7; TCRdb proposes TRBD1, but this gene call is untestable without DNA. Germline V gene data show CDR1 as LNHNV and CDR2 as YYDKDF (reference sequence). The CDR3 is 14 amino acids. CDR3 residues: CATSRAGTGDEQYF.

V and J are TRBV4-1 and TRBJ2-7; the TRBD2 assignment by TCRdb is unverifiable without DNA. The germline V gene has CDR1 MGHRA and CDR2 YSYEKL. CDR3 length: 16 residues. The chain's CDR3 is CASSQDGSGSFYEQYF.

The gene calls are TRBV28 and TRBJ2-7; TCRdb selects TRBD1, and the lack of DNA leaves this call unchecked. This CDR3 has 15 residues. Germline values: CDR1 MDHEN, CDR2 SYDVKM. The CDR3 sequence: CASSFGDRGDYEQYF. Complete variable domain (other parts from reference TRBV28 and TRBJ2-7): DVKVTQSSRYLVKRTGEKVFLECVQDMDHENMFWYRQDPGLGLRLIYFSYDVKMKEKGDIPEGYSVSREKKERFSLILESASTNQTSMYLCASSFGDRGDYEQYFGPGTRLTVT.

V usage is TRBV7-2 and J usage is TRBJ2-4; the TCRdb D gene call, TRBD2, has no DNA to confirm it. CDR1 and CDR2 (germline): SGHTA, FQGNSA. The CDR3 spans 14 residues. Here the CDR3 reads CASSSYGLDPIQYF.

V and J are TRBV28 and TRBJ1-1; TCRdb returns TRBD1, unconfirmable since there is no DNA. The CDR3 length is 14 residues. Germline V gene data show CDR1 as MDHEN and CDR2 as SYDVKM. CDR3 amino acids: CASCPDREDTEAFF.

The chain joins TRBV7-9 to TRBJ2-1; TCRdb gives TRBD2 as the D gene, but with no DNA this cannot be confirmed. This CDR3 spans 17 amino acids. Per the germline V gene, CDR1 is SEHNR and CDR2 is FQNEAQ (reference sequence). The CDR3 spells CASSYPSGGMDYNEQFF.

V and J are TRBV12-3 or TRBV12-4 and TRBJ2-3; TCRdb calls TRBD1, which cannot be checked without DNA. The CDR3 spans 13 residues. The CDR3 here is CASTGGETDTQYF.